The clone carrying this T cell receptor (beta chain) was detected only once. The sample contains more than one DNA sequence encoding this CDR3. This sample is part of a study of blood T cell repertoires in COVID-19. Across the study: Specimens from acute and convalescent COVID-19 originated in the United States, Italy and Spain. PBMCs, B-cell-depleted T cells, or T cells provided the cDNA or gDNA that made up the material.

Germline V gene data show CDR1 as LNHDA and CDR2 as SQIVND (reference sequence). After removal of 4 bases from V and 5 bases from J, the junction contained 1 base not matched to a gene. This CDR3 spans 12 amino acids. Clones were sequenced by immunoSEQ multiplex PCR, and TCRdb holds only the in-frame ones, with some missing. The profile shows a few hundred thousand clones, roughly 80% of them singletons. Sequencing was done on a sample of peripheral blood. The V call is TRBV19, the J call TRBJ2-5, with TRBD2 matching over 7 bases. The sequence was obtained from a woman of 80 years or more with active or convalescent COVID-19. DNA for the CDR3: TGTGCCAGTAGTAGGCGGGGGGAGACCCAGTACTTC. This encodes CASSRRGETQYF.